Included here is one TCR beta chain sequence, with context. The sample originates from a study of CD8+ T cells in alopecia areata. Sequencing relied on a cDNA template that was reverse transcribed from extracted RNA. Some clones are missing from TCRdb's copy, which holds only in-frame ones; the method was immunoSEQ multiplex PCR. Of some 180,000 clones detected, roughly 50% appear once; the ten largest clones hold 10% to 12%. Treatment indicated: oral pan-JAK inhibitor, 5-10 mg twice daily. The starting material was CD8+ T cells sorted from blood, obtained at week 24, from a patient treated with tofacitinib. The sequence was obtained from a human donor with alopecia areata.

CDR3 amino acids: CASSYGGYTEAFF. CDR3 DNA: TGTGCCAGCAGTTACGGGGGGTACACTGAAGCTTTCTTT. This sequence joins TRBV6-6 and TRBJ1-1; D may be TRBD1 (5 bases). The CDR3 has 13 residues. Germline CDR1 MNHNY, CDR2 SVGAGI (reference sequence). V gave up 2 bases and J gave up 3 bases, with 7 bases separating them.